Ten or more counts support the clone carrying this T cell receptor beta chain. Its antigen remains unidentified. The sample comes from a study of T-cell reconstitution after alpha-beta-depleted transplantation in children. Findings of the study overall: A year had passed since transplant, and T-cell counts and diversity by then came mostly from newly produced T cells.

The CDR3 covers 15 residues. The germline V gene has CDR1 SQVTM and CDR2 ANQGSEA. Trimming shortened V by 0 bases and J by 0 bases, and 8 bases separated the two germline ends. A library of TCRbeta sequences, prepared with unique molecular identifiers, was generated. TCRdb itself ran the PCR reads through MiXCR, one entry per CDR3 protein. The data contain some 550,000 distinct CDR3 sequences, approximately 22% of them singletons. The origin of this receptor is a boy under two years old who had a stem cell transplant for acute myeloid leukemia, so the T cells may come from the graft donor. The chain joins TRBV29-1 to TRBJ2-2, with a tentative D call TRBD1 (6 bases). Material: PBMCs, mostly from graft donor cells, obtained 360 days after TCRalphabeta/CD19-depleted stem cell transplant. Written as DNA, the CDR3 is TGCAGCGTTGAAGATAGGGGGACGAACACCGGGGAGCTGTTTTTT. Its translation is CSVEDRGTNTGELFF.